This T cell receptor beta chain was retrieved from a study of identical twins. Study-wide results and caveats: An excess of low generation probability was shown by twin-shared out-of-frame alpha sequences. Sequences that were beta out-of-frame showed weaker excess twin sharing.

In regard to this clonotype: Antigen: not known.

TCRdb re-called the 5' RACE reads with MiXCR, one entry per CDR3 protein. The sample shows just over 450,000 distinct CDR3 sequences, 13% to 15% of them seen only once. The CDR3 runs to 15 residues. In germline, CDR1 is SNHLY, CDR2 FYNNEI. V was pared by 6 bases and J by 7 bases, with 8 bases of the junction left unmatched. These data were likewise used in another study, on yellow fever vaccine responses in identical twins.

This TCR came from a woman aged 18-35 years in good health. The V and J genes are TRBV2 and TRBJ2-1, with TRBD1 matching over 11 bases. Source material: CD4+ T cells sorted from blood. For the CDR3, the DNA is TGTGCCAGCAGCCTGGGACAGGGGGGAAGGAATGAGCAGTTCTTC. It encodes CASSLGQGGRNEQFF.